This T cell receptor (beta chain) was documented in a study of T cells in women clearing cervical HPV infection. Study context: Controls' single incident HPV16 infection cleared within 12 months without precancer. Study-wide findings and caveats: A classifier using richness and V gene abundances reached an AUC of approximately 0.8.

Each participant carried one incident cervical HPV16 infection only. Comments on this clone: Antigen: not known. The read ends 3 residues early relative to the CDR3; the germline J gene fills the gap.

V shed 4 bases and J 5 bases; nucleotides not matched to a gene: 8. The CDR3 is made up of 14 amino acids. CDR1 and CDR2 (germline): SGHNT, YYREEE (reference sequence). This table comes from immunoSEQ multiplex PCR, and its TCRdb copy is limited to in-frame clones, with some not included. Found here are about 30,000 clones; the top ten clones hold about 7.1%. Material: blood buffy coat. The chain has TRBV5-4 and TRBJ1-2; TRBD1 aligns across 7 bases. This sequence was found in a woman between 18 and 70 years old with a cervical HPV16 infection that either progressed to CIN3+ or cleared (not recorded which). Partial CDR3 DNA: TGTGCCAGCAGCCGGGACAGACAATTTTATGGC. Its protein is CASSRDRQFYG. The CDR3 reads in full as CASSRDRQFYGYTF.